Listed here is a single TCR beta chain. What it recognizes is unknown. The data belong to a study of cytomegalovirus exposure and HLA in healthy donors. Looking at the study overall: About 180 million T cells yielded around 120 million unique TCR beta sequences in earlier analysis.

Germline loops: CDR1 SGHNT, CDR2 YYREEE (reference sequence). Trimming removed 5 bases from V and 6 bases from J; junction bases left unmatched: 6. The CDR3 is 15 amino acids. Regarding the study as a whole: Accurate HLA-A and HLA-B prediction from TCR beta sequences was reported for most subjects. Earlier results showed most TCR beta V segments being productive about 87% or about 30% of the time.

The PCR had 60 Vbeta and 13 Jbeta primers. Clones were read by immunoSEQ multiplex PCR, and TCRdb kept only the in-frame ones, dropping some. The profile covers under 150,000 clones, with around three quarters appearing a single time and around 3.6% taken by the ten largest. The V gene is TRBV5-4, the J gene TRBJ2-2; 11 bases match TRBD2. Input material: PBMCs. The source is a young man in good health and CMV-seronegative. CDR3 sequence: CASRPSGRIAGELFF. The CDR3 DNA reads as TGTGCCAGCAGGCCTAGCGGGAGGATCGCCGGGGAGCTGTTTTTT.